These 8 T cell receptor beta chains were sequenced from one sample in a study of CD8 T cells in Susac syndrome. An input of roughly 0.5 to 1 ug of RNA was subjected to reverse transcription using random hexamers. TCRdb redid the calling of the immunoSEQ multiplex PCR reads with MiXCR, one entry per CDR3 protein. The data contain roughly 110,000 distinct CDR3 sequences, around 93% of them singletons. Sequencing was carried out using CD8+ T cells from PBMCs. These receptors were taken from a human donor in good health.

This sequence joins TRBV14 and TRBJ2-6, with D tentatively TRBD2 (5 bases). The V and J ends lost 10 bases and 4 bases respectively, with 14 bases between them. CDR3 length equals 14 residues. CDR1 and CDR2 (germline): SGHDN, FVKESK. CDR3 in amino acids: CATRRPGGANVLTF. CDR3 bases: TGTGCCACCCGGAGGCCGGGGGGGGCCAACGTCCTGACTTTC.

CDR3 nucleotide sequence: TGTGCCAGCAGTTCTATCCGGGACAGGGGTTACGAGCAGTACTTC. This sequence encodes CASSSIRDRGYEQYF. The gene calls are TRBV7-9 and TRBJ2-7; 10 nucleotides match TRBD1. The CDR3 runs to 15 residues. V shed 6 bases, J shed 4 bases, and the junction held 9 bases outside the gene matches. The V gene's germline CDR1 is SEHNR and CDR2 FQNEAQ (reference sequence).

CDR3 sequence reads: CSVEGVAGGLRTYNEQFF. The CDR3, as DNA: TGCAGCGTTGAAGGAGTAGCGGGAGGGCTGAGGACCTACAATGAGCAGTTCTTC. The rearrangement joins TRBV29-1 to TRBJ2-1; 11 nucleotides match TRBD2. Germline-derived CDR1 and CDR2 are SQVTM and ANQGSEA. The CDR3 runs 18 residues. V lost 1 base to trimming and J lost 2 bases; unmatched junction nucleotides: 10.

The rearrangement uses TRBV29-1 and TRBJ1-2, with D possibly TRBD1 on 5 matching bases. From germline, CDR1 is SQVTM and CDR2 ANQGSEA. Trimming took 4 bases from V and 8 from J, leaving 17 bases between them. The CDR3 covers 13 residues. The CDR3 protein is CSVGNGAEGGYTF. The CDR3 coding sequence is TGCAGCGTTGGAAACGGTGCCGAGGGGGGCTACACCTTC.

The genes are TRBV4-1 and TRBJ2-3; no clear D. From germline, CDR1 is MGHRA and CDR2 YSYEKL. This CDR3 region has 15 residues. Deletions cut 0 bases from V and 6 bases from J, with 13 bases between. CDR3 amino acids: CASSQDAARADTQYF. In DNA, the CDR3 is TGCGCCAGCAGCCAAGATGCGGCTCGGGCGGATACGCAGTATTTT.

The V call is TRBV7-2, the J call TRBJ2-2, with TRBD1 identical over 10 bases. This CDR3 has 17 amino acids. The germline CDR1 and CDR2 sequences are SGHTA and FQGNSA. J was trimmed by 3 bases and V by 4 bases; bases with no gene match: 8. DNA of the CDR3: TGTGCCAGCAGCTCGCGGGACAGGGGATTGGACACCGGGGAGCTGTTTTTT. This translates into CASSSRDRGLDTGELFF.

The rearrangement joins TRBV12-3 or TRBV12-4 to TRBJ2-7; D may be TRBD1 (6 bases). This CDR3 is 14 amino acids long. Trimming cost V 5 bases and J 3 bases, with 14 bases left between them. The CDR3 DNA is TGTGCCAGCAGTCTCACAGGGCCCTTCTACGAGCAGTACTTC. It translates to CASSLTGPFYEQYF.

The chain joins TRBV14 to TRBJ1-4; D gene ambiguous. Trimming removed 1 base at V and 8 bases at J, with 14 bases between. CDR1 is SGHDN, CDR2 FVKESK, per germline. This CDR3 is built from 15 residues. In DNA, the CDR3 is TGTGCCAGCAGCCAAGTTCCCGGGGAGGGCGAAAAACTGTTTTTT. It specifies CASSQVPGEGEKLFF.